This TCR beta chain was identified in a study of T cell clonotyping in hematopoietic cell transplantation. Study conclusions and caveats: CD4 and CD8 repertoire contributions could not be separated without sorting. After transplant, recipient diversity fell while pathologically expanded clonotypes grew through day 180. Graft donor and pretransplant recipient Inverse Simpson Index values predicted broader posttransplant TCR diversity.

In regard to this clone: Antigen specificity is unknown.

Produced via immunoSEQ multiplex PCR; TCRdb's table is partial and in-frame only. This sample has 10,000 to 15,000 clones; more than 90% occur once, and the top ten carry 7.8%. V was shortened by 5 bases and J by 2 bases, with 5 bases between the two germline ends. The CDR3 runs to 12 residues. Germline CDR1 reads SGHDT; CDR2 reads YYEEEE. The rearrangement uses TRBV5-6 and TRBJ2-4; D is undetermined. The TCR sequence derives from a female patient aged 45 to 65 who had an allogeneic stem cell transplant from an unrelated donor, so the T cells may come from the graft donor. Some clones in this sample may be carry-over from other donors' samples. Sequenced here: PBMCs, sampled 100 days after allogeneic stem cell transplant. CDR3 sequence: CASSLTKNIQYF. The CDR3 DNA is TGTGCCAGCAGTTTAACCAAAAACATTCAGTACTTC. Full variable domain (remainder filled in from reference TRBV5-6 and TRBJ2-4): DAGVTQSPTHLIKTRGQQVTLRCSPKSGHDTVSWYQQALGQGPQFIFQYYEEEERQRGNFPDRFSGHQFPNYSSELNVNALLLGDSALYLCASSLTKNIQYFGAGTRLSVL.